This entry features one TCR beta chain sequence. Antigen unknown. Generated by immunoSEQ multiplex PCR, the TCRdb table keeps only in-frame clones and is missing some. The table includes tens of thousands of clones, over 65% detected once. The data belong to a study of cytotoxic CD8 clonotypes in ibrutinib-treated CLL. About the study: Enrolment comprised under twelve relapsed/refractory and over 14 treatment-naive patients; approximately 18 were IGHV unmutated. Study-wide findings and caveats: Exceeding age-matched healthy donors, baseline clonality also tracked the counts of circulating CD8+ T cells.

Germline CDR1 reads SNHLY; CDR2 reads FYNNEI. The CDR3 length is 13 residues. The V end lost 2 bases, the J end lost 9 bases, and 11 bases lay between the germline ends. Frozen-stored PBMCs produced roughly 2 micrograms of genomic DNA for TCR beta libraries. The receptor comes from a human donor with chronic lymphocytic leukemia. The chain is built from TRBV2 and TRBJ2-1; TRBD2 might be the D (6 bases). The sample was PBMCs, taken after 24 months of ibrutinib treatment. This chain's CDR3 is CASSEYGGSEQFF. CDR3 nucleotides: TGTGCCAGCAGTGAATATGGAGGGAGTGAGCAGTTCTTC.